This is a list of T cell receptor beta chains from one sample in a study of CD8+ T cells in alopecia areata. Profiled with immunoSEQ multiplex PCR; TCRdb holds only in-frame clones, not every one. Of 140,000 to 150,000 clones listed, approximately 50% were seen once; the top ten hold approximately 0.99%. The specimen was CD4+ T cells sorted from blood, collected at week 0. The source is a human donor with alopecia areata. The CDR3 runs from the conserved cysteine through the conserved F or W. The D gene is left open where the match is weak. The size entry is marked missing in some rows and otherwise reads once, few, many or a size class.

d_call j_call clone_size v_call cdr3_nt cdr3_aa
NA TRBJ2-2 few TRBV5-1 TGCGCCAGCAGCCCGACTTCAAACACCGGGGAGCTGTTTTTT CASSPTSNTGELFF
NA TRBJ1-4 NA TRBV30 TGTGCCTGGAGTGGACAGGTTAATGAAAAACTGTTTTTT CAWSGQVNEKLFF
TRBD1 TRBJ2-1 NA TRBV14 TGTGCCAGCAGCCACGGATCCGGGACAGGGGAGAATGAGCAGTTCTTC CASSHGSGTGENEQFF
NA TRBJ2-7 NA TRBV11-2 TGTGCCAGCAGCTTAAGGTCTTCTGATTACGAGCAGTACTTC CASSLRSSDYEQYF
NA TRBJ2-7 many TRBV29-1 TGCAGCGTTGATTATAACTACGAGCAGTACTTC CSVDYNYEQYF
NA TRBJ2-7 few TRBV6-1 TGTGCCAGCAGTGGGGGCAGGGGCAGGGGCTACGAGCAGTACTTC CASSGGRGRGYEQYF
NA TRBJ2-3 NA TRBV2 TGTGCCAGCAGTGAAGCGGGAGTAGGAACAGATACGCAGTATTTT CASSEAGVGTDTQYF
NA TRBJ2-1 many TRBV4-1 TGCGCCAGCAGCCAAGATTCTCGGGCAGAAGGTCAGAGTGAGCAGTTCTTC CASSQDSRAEGQSEQFF
NA TRBJ2-2 NA TRBV7-9 TGTGCCAGCAGCCAGGAGGTTACAGCGAACACCGGGGAGCTGTTTTTT CASSQEVTANTGELFF
NA TRBJ2-7 NA TRBV28 TGTGCCAGCAGCGTTGGCGGACCGCAGTACTTC CASSVGGPQYF
NA TRBJ2-1 NA TRBV4-3 TGCGCCAGCAGCCAAGGGGTCGGGAGCTACAATGAGCAGTTCTTC CASSQGVGSYNEQFF
NA TRBJ2-7 NA TRBV5-4 TGTGCCAGCAGTTTAACGGGTCCGGCGGGCGAGCAGTACTTC CASSLTGPAGEQYF
NA TRBJ2-7 NA TRBV29-1 TGCAGCGTTGCCGGAGCGCCGTCCTCCTACGAGCAGTACTTC CSVAGAPSSYEQYF
NA TRBJ1-1 many TRBV28 TGTGCCAGCGGGCGAGGGGGGAACACTGAAGCTTTCTTT CASGRGGNTEAFF
TRBD2 TRBJ2-3 few TRBV27 TGTGCCAGCAGTCCAACCGGGACTAGCATGGGTAATACGCAGTATTTT CASSPTGTSMGNTQYF
TRBD1 TRBJ2-5 NA TRBV29-1 TGCAGCGTTGAAGATCTCGAGGGGGCGAGGGAGACCCAGTACTTC CSVEDLEGARETQYF
TRBD1 TRBJ1-2 NA TRBV5-4 TGTGCCAGCAGCGCGGGACAGCTCTATGGCTACACCTTC CASSAGQLYGYTF
NA TRBJ1-2 NA TRBV30 TGTGCCTGGAGTCCGGATCATAACTATGGCTACACCTTC CAWSPDHNYGYTF
NA TRBJ1-2 NA TRBV29-1 TGCAGCGTTGATTTGGCAGACTATGGCTACACCTTC CSVDLADYGYTF
TRBD1 TRBJ1-5 NA TRBV7-2 TGTGCCAGCAGCTTAGCCGCGACAGGGGGCAATCAGCCCCAGCATTTT CASSLAATGGNQPQHF
NA TRBJ1-2 NA TRBV5-1 TGCGCCAGCAGCTTGGCCGGGCATGGCTACACCTTC CASSLAGHGYTF
NA TRBJ1-2 NA TRBV5-4 TGTGCCAGCAGCTTGGGCCAGCTTAACTATGGCTACACCTTC CASSLGQLNYGYTF
NA TRBJ1-2 NA TRBV29-1 TGCAGCGTTGAACCTGGCCGTCAGAGGTACTATGGCTACACCTTC CSVEPGRQRYYGYTF
TRBD1 TRBJ1-5 NA TRBV30 TGTGCCTGGAGTGGGGGACAGGGCAACGTAGAGCCCCAGCATTTT CAWSGGQGNVEPQHF
NA TRBJ2-3 NA TRBV30 TGTGCCTGGAGTGTACCAGGAACAGATACGCAGTATTTT CAWSVPGTDTQYF
TRBD2 TRBJ2-2 NA TRBV5-1 TGCGCCAGCAGCTCCGGGACTACCTACACCGGGGAGCTGTTTTTT CASSSGTTYTGELFF
NA TRBJ1-2 NA TRBV28 TGTGCCAGCAGTTTATTGGGCGCTAACTATGGCTACACCTTC CASSLLGANYGYTF
NA TRBJ2-5 few TRBV4-1 TGCGCCAGCAGCCAACGGGACGGCATCGCGGCCCAGTACTTC CASSQRDGIAAQYF
NA TRBJ1-4 few TRBV14 TGTGCCAGCAGCCAACTGACCGATAATGAAAAACTGTTTTTT CASSQLTDNEKLFF
TRBD2 TRBJ2-2 NA TRBV29-1 TGCAGCGTTAGTAGGACTAGCGACACCGGGGAGCTGTTTTTT CSVSRTSDTGELFF
NA TRBJ2-1 NA TRBV25-1 TGTGCCAGCAGTGGGCTAGGAGATGAGCAGTTCTTC CASSGLGDEQFF
NA TRBJ1-5 NA TRBV18 TGTGCCAGCTCACCGACTGGACAGCCAAGGAATCAGCCCCAGCATTTT CASSPTGQPRNQPQHF
NA TRBJ2-3 NA TRBV6-4 TGTGCCAGCAGCCATGGGGCTCGCACAGATACGCAGTATTTT CASSHGARTDTQYF
NA TRBJ2-6 NA TRBV29-1 TGCAGCGTTGATCAGGGGCTAAACTCTGGGGCCAACGTCCTGACTTTC CSVDQGLNSGANVLTF
NA TRBJ1-1 NA TRBV7-2 TGTGCCAGCAGCCCCCGTTCTGAAGCTTTCTTT CASSPRSEAFF
NA TRBJ1-1 NA TRBV7-2 TGTGCCAGCAGCTTACTTTCGGGGGGCACCAGCCCCCCTTTCTTT CASSLLSGGTSPPFF
TRBD2 TRBJ2-7 NA TRBV29-1 TGCAGCGTCCTCGGGACTAGCTCCACCTACGAGCAGTACTTC CSVLGTSSTYEQYF
NA TRBJ1-1 NA TRBV28 TGTGCCTCCTTCTCCCCCGAGGCCACTGAAGCTTTCTTT CASFSPEATEAFF
NA TRBJ1-5 NA TRBV2 TGTGCCAGCAGCTCTGGGACAACTAGCAATCAGCCCCAGCATTTT CASSSGTTSNQPQHF
NA TRBJ1-2 few TRBV6-5 TGTGCCAGCAGGACCGATGGGGGCTACACCTTC CASRTDGGYTF
NA TRBJ2-7 NA TRBV5-1 TGCGCCAGCAGCTTGGAGGGCGGCTCCTACGAGCAGTACTTC CASSLEGGSYEQYF
NA TRBJ1-2 NA TRBV30 TGTGCCTGTCGGGGAGATTCTAACTATGGCTACACCTTC CACRGDSNYGYTF
NA TRBJ2-2 NA TRBV18 TGTGCCAGCTCACCAGACAGGGGGGAGCTGTTTTTT CASSPDRGELFF
NA TRBJ2-6 NA TRBV4-3 TGCGCCAGCAGCCAAGATCGGTCGGGACGGACAACTGGGGCCAACGTCCTGACTTTC CASSQDRSGRTTGANVLTF
NA TRBJ2-3 NA TRBV29-1 TGCAGCGTTGCAGACGCTTGGGCGGGCACAGATACGCAGTATTTT CSVADAWAGTDTQYF